In its sample, the clone carrying this TCR beta chain was seen a few times. These data belong to a study of blood T cell repertoires in COVID-19. Study at large: From the United States, Italy and Spain came samples of acute and convalescent COVID-19. Nucleic acid was either cDNA or gDNA, and it came from T cells, B-cell-depleted T cells, or PBMCs.

In the source study's methods: Amplification from reference gene primers served as the basis for estimated nucleated cell counts. Some clones are missing from TCRdb's copy, which holds only in-frame ones; the method was immunoSEQ multiplex PCR. V and J calls and clone size come straight from that table; D and trimming were deduced from the DNA. The sample yields a few hundred thousand clones, 70% to 90% seen once. The length of the CDR3 is 15 residues. V was pared by 3 bases and J by 4 bases, with 12 bases between. The germline V gene encodes CDR1 KGHSH and CDR2 LQKENI. The receptor comes from a man younger than 35 with active or convalescent COVID-19. Sequencing was performed on peripheral blood. The V and J genes are TRBV18 and TRBJ2-2; perhaps TRBD2 as D (6 bases). This CDR3 is CASSPVGGPTGELFF. In DNA form, the CDR3 reads TGTGCCAGCTCACCGGTCGGGGGTCCCACCGGGGAGCTGTTTTTT.